A single sample gave rise to the 4 T cell receptor beta chains below, sequenced in a study of blood T cell repertoires in COVID-19. Generated by immunoSEQ multiplex PCR, the TCRdb table keeps only in-frame clones and is missing some. The table lists approximately 88,000 clones, about 83% of them singletons. Sample: peripheral blood. These receptors were obtained from a man in his 70s with COVID-19, enrolled during active disease.

The chain couples TRBV27 to TRBJ2-4, with 14 positions matching TRBD2. The CDR3 has 19 amino acids. Germline V gives CDR1 MNHEY, CDR2 SMNVEV (reference sequence). V was clipped by 4 bases and J by 3 bases; unmatched bases: 11. CDR3 in amino acids: CASSSPGLAGEVGKNIQYF. The CDR3 coding sequence is TGTGCCAGCAGTTCTCCGGGACTAGCGGGAGAAGTTGGCAAAAACATTCAGTACTTC.

The rearrangement links TRBV4-3 to TRBJ2-3; perhaps TRBD2 as D (6 bases). The CDR3 has 15 residues. In germline, CDR1 is LGHNA, CDR2 YSLEER. Trimming stripped 1 base from V and 5 bases from J, with 13 bases between. CDR3 sequence: CASSQAPAEGDTQYF. The CDR3, as DNA: TGCGCCAGCAGCCAAGCCCCAGCGGAGGGAGATACGCAGTATTTT.

The chain has TRBV28 and TRBJ2-3, with 7 bases matching TRBD1. The CDR3 loop spans 16 amino acids. V gave up 4 bases and J gave up 1 base; unmatched junction bases: 8. In germline, CDR1 is MDHEN, CDR2 SYDVKM. CDR3 DNA: TGTGCCAGCAGTTCCCGCGGTAGGGGGCGCACAGATACGCAGTATTTT. This sequence encodes CASSSRGRGRTDTQYF.

The chain recombines TRBV25-1 with TRBJ2-2; 8 positions agree with TRBD1. Germline-derived CDR1 and CDR2 are MGHDK and SYGVNS. This CDR3 contains 15 residues. The J segment lost 4 bases and the V segment lost 2 bases, leaving 3 bases of the junction unmatched. The CDR3 here is CASSEPDRVTGELFF. In DNA, the CDR3 is TGTGCCAGCAGTGAACCGGACAGGGTCACCGGGGAGCTGTTTTTT. Full variable domain (outside the CDR3, taken from reference TRBV25-1 and TRBJ2-2): EADIYQTPRYLVIGTGKKITLECSQTMGHDKMYWYQQDPGMELHLIHYSYGVNSTEKGDLSSESTVSRIRTEHFPLTLESARPSHTSQYLCASSEPDRVTGELFFGEGSRLTVL.